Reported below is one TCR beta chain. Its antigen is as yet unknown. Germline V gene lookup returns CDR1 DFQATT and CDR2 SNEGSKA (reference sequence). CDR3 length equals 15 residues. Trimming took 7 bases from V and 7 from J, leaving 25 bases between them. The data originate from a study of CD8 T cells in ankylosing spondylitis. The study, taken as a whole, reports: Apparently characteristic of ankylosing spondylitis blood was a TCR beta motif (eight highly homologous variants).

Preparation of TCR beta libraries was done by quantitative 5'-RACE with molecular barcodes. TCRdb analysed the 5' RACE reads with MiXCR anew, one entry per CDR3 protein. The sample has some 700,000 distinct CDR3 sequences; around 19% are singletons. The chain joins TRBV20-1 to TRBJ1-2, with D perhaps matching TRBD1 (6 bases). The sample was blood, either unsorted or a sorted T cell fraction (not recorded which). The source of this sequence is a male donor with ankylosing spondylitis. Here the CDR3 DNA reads TGCAGTGTCCCCCCCGGGGGGGGGCAACGGGGTGGCTACACCTTC. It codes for CSVPPGGGQRGGYTF.